A selection of T cell receptor beta chains follows, all from one sample in a study of T cells in narcolepsy. Method: immunoSEQ multiplex PCR; TCRdb's copy keeps in-frame clones and lacks some. The top ten hold about 1.5% of the sample, which has just over 20,000 clones, less than 90% seen once. Sequencing was performed on memory (CD45RA-) CD4+ T cells from blood. Every receptor here comes from a human donor in good health. CDR3s include the opening cysteine and the closing phenylalanine or tryptophan. D genes are given only for firm matches. Clone size is given for some rows only: seen once, a few or many times, or a class if the clone is expanded.

clone size: .; J gene: TRBJ1-1; V gene: TRBV4-3; D gene: .; CDR3 protein: CASSQDFRAFPEAFF; CDR3 DNA: TGCGCCAGCAGCCAAGATTTTAGGGCCTTCCCTGAAGCTTTCTTT
clone size: .; J gene: TRBJ1-3; V gene: TRBV20-1; D gene: .; CDR3 protein: CSATGNTIYF; CDR3 DNA: TGCAGTGCTACCGGAAACACCATATATTTT
clone size: .; J gene: TRBJ2-7; V gene: TRBV11-1; D gene: .; CDR3 protein: CASSLSTTLREQYF; CDR3 DNA: TGTGCCAGCAGCTTAAGTACTACCCTCCGCGAGCAGTACTTC
clone size: .; J gene: TRBJ1-3; V gene: TRBV11-2; D gene: .; CDR3 protein: CASSLGQGSSGNTIYF; CDR3 DNA: TGTGCCAGCAGCTTAGGTCAGGGGTCCTCTGGAAACACCATATATTTT
clone size: few; J gene: TRBJ2-7; V gene: TRBV6-6; D gene: .; CDR3 protein: CASSPGRGHEQYF; CDR3 DNA: TGTGCCAGCAGTCCCGGCAGGGGCCACGAGCAGTACTTC
clone size: .; J gene: TRBJ2-3; V gene: TRBV2; D gene: .; CDR3 protein: CASSETESTDTQYF; CDR3 DNA: TGTGCCAGCAGTGAAACAGAGAGCACAGATACGCAGTATTTT
clone size: few; J gene: TRBJ2-7; V gene: TRBV30; D gene: .; CDR3 protein: CACNLGGALLGEQYF; CDR3 DNA: TGTGCCTGTAACCTAGGGGGGGCTCTTCTGGGAGAGCAGTACTTC
clone size: .; J gene: TRBJ2-1; V gene: TRBV18; D gene: TRBD2; CDR3 protein: CASSPPASGTSGVEQFF; CDR3 DNA: TGTGCCAGCTCACCACCCGCTTCGGGGACTAGCGGGGTGGAGCAGTTCTTC
clone size: .; J gene: TRBJ2-1; V gene: TRBV7-2; D gene: TRBD2; CDR3 protein: CASSISSGGAYNEQFF; CDR3 DNA: TGTGCCAGCAGCATTTCTAGCGGGGGGGCCTACAATGAGCAGTTCTTC
clone size: .; J gene: TRBJ1-5; V gene: TRBV4-3; D gene: .; CDR3 protein: CASSQYSSNQPQHF; CDR3 DNA: TGCGCCAGCAGCCAATACAGTAGCAATCAGCCCCAGCATTTT
clone size: .; J gene: TRBJ1-1; V gene: TRBV6-5; D gene: .; CDR3 protein: CASSLKNTEAFF; CDR3 DNA: TGTGCCAGCAGCCTTAAGAACACTGAAGCTTTCTTT
clone size: .; J gene: TRBJ1-4; V gene: TRBV27; D gene: .; CDR3 protein: CASSRGWEAGAVAGNEKLFF; CDR3 DNA: TGTGCCAGCAGTCGCGGCTGGGAGGCAGGGGCGGTGGCGGGTAATGAAAAACTGTTTTTT
clone size: .; J gene: TRBJ1-3; V gene: TRBV10-1; D gene: .; CDR3 protein: CASSEPKGRGPGNTIYF; CDR3 DNA: TGCGCCAGCAGTGAGCCAAAAGGGCGGGGACCTGGAAACACCATATATTTT